The entry below describes one T cell receptor beta chain. This sample is part of a study of blood T cell repertoires in COVID-19. Across the whole study: The study drew acute and convalescent COVID-19 samples from the United States, Italy and Spain.

Germline V gene lookup returns CDR1 KGHDR and CDR2 SFDVKD. Trimming removed 4 bases at V and 10 bases at J, with 12 bases between. The CDR3 spans 12 residues. Cohorts were based on clinical histories the participants reported. Some clones are missing from TCRdb's copy, which holds only in-frame ones; the method was immunoSEQ multiplex PCR. The repertoire holds 180,000 or so clones, approximately 80% seen once, with over 10% in the top ten. The V gene is TRBV24-1, the J gene TRBJ1-2, with a weak D call TRBD1 (5 bases). The sample comprised PBMCs or T cells enriched from blood (not recorded which). This clonotype was sampled from a woman in her fifties or sixties who had recovered from COVID-19. The CDR3 region has the DNA TGTGCCACCAGTGACCCCGACAGCCACTACACCTTC. Encoded protein: CATSDPDSHYTF.